The 21 T cell receptor beta chains listed next were all sequenced from one sample in a study of neoadjuvant anti-PD-1 for oral cavity cancer. Stated time point: after neoadjuvant nivolumab, at surgical resection. Method: immunoSEQ multiplex PCR; TCRdb's copy keeps in-frame clones and lacks some. The sample includes 55,000 to 75,000 clones, 86% seen only once; the top ten take more than 2.5%. The material sequenced was PBMCs, taken after nivolumab (anti-PD-1) treatment. Receptors were obtained from a person aged 35-79 years with oral cavity squamous cell carcinoma.

Only a few counts were recorded for this clone. This chain's CDR3 is CASSFYRDFYGYTF. CDR3 coding DNA: TGTGCCAGCAGCTTTTACCGGGATTTCTATGGCTACACCTTC. This chain links TRBV5-6 with TRBJ1-2; the D is unclear. This CDR3 spans 14 amino acids. CDR1 and CDR2 (germline): SGHDT, YYEEEE. Trimming shortened V by 2 bases and J by 4 bases, and 12 bases separated the two germline ends.

This clone appeared once. The V and J genes are TRBV6-6 and TRBJ2-3; a possible D gene is TRBD2 (5 bases). Trimming removed 4 bases at V and 5 bases at J, with 10 bases between. This CDR3 spans 13 amino acids. The germline V gene has CDR1 MNHNY and CDR2 SVGAGI (reference sequence). The CDR3 region is CASSWRTVDTQYF. The DNA for the CDR3 is TGTGCCAGCAGTTGGAGGACGGTAGATACGCAGTATTTT.

V and J are TRBV19 and TRBJ2-3; D tentatively reads TRBD1 or TRBD2 (6 bases each). The CDR3 has 15 residues. Trimming left V 4 bases short and J 1 base short, with 12 bases between. The germline V gene encodes CDR1 LNHDA and CDR2 SQIVND (reference sequence). In DNA form, the CDR3 reads TGTGCCAGTAGTACCCGGGGGCCCGGCACAGATACGCAGTATTTT. This sequence encodes CASSTRGPGTDTQYF.

As DNA, the CDR3 is TGTGCCAGCAGTGAAGCTACTAGCAGTGTAGAGACCCAGTACTTC. It yields the protein CASSEATSSVETQYF. This chain links TRBV2 with TRBJ2-5, with D perhaps TRBD2 (6 bases). Germline CDR1 is SNHLY and CDR2 is FYNNEI. The CDR3 length is 15 residues. Trimming took off 0 bases at V and 4 bases at J, with 12 bases between the two ends.

This chain links TRBV5-1 with TRBJ2-1; D is possibly TRBD2 (5 bases). Trimming left V 1 base short and J 5 bases short, with 10 bases between. The germline gives CDR1 SGHRS, CDR2 YFSETQ. The length of the CDR3 is 14 residues. The CDR3 DNA reads TGCGCCAGCAGCTTGTGGGGAGTTGACAATGAGCAGTTCTTC. Its translation: CASSLWGVDNEQFF.

This chain joins TRBV9 and TRBJ2-2; 8 bases match TRBD1. CDR3 length: 15 residues. V lost 4 bases to trimming and J lost 4 bases; unmatched junction nucleotides: 6. Looked up from germline, CDR1 is SGDLS and CDR2 is YYNGEE. CDR3 nucleotide sequence: TGTGCCAGCAGCCTCGACAGGGGACGCACCGGGGAGCTGTTTTTT. Translated, it gives CASSLDRGRTGELFF.

The chain joins TRBV5-1 to TRBJ2-5; D may be TRBD1 or TRBD2 (6 bases each). In germline, CDR1 is SGHRS, CDR2 YFSETQ. Trimming stripped 6 bases from V and 2 bases from J, with 14 bases between. This CDR3 spans 14 amino acids. CDR3 coding DNA: TGCGCCAGCACCAAGGGGGGAGGTCAAGAGACCCAGTACTTC. Its protein is CASTKGGGQETQYF.

This clone was seen only a few times. J is TRBJ1-2 and V is TRBV5-4, with TRBD1 identical over 7 bases. CDR1 SGHNT and CDR2 YYREEE come from the germline V gene (reference sequence). V trimming: 4 bases; J trimming: 4 bases; junction bases outside the gene matches: 7. The length of the CDR3 is 14 residues. CDR3 sequence: CASSRQGGSYGYTF. DNA for the CDR3: TGTGCCAGCAGCCGCCAGGGGGGCAGCTATGGCTACACCTTC.

The V and J genes are TRBV12-5 and TRBJ2-1, with D hard to call. The CDR3 runs 12 residues. Germline V gene data show CDR1 as LGHNT and CDR2 as FRNRAP. Trimming stripped 6 bases from V and 4 bases from J, with 7 bases between. This CDR3 is CASGPSYNEQFF. CDR3 sequence (DNA): TGTGCTAGTGGCCCTAGTTACAATGAGCAGTTCTTC.

Comments on this clone: At one boundary the junction diverges from the germline segment, which might be a read error. The V and J genes are TRBV6-4 and TRBJ1-1; 8 bases match TRBD1. The CDR3 has 13 residues. Germline V CDR1 and CDR2: MRHNA, SNTAGT. The DNA of the CDR3 is TGTGCCAGCAGCCTGGACAGGGTCGCACCAAAGGTCTTT. Translation gives CASSLDRVAPKVF.

The chain carries TRBV5-1 and TRBJ2-2, with 10 bases aligning to TRBD2. The V and J ends lost 6 bases and 3 bases, in that order; junction bases with no gene match: 8. Germline V gene data show CDR1 as SGHRS and CDR2 as YFSETQ. The CDR3 runs 16 residues. DNA of the CDR3: TGCGCCAGCACAGCGGGGGGGCTATTGGACACCGGGGAGCTGTTTTTT. Protein product: CASTAGGLLDTGELFF.

The V and J genes are TRBV5-4 and TRBJ2-7, with D unclear. The V end was cut by 7 bases, the J end by 4 bases, with 15 bases between. This CDR3 comprises 13 residues. Germline V gives CDR1 SGHNT, CDR2 YYREEE (reference sequence). CDR3 region: CASRPNALYEQYF. The CDR3 nucleotides read TGTGCCAGCCGCCCCAACGCGTTGTACGAGCAGTACTTC.

The chain uses TRBV2 and TRBJ2-1; no definite D call. The CDR3 totals 11 residues. V lost 6 bases, J lost 9 bases, and 9 bases lay in between. CDR1 is SNHLY and CDR2 is FYNNEI in the germline V gene. CDR3 sequence: CASSKESEQFF. CDR3 DNA sequence: TGTGCCAGCAGCAAAGAGAGTGAGCAGTTCTTC.

This clone has more than one count but fewer than ten. The chain links TRBV28 to TRBJ2-7; D gene uncertain. There are 13 residues in the CDR3. CDR1 MDHEN and CDR2 SYDVKM come from the germline V gene. V lost 5 bases to trimming and J lost 3 bases, with 11 bases between them. DNA of the CDR3: TGTGCCAGCAGTCCTGGGAACCGCTACGAGCAGTACTTC. Translating gives CASSPGNRYEQYF. Together with reference TRBV28 and TRBJ2-7, the CDR3 gives the full variable domain: DVKVTQSSRYLVKRTGEKVFLECVQDMDHENMFWYRQDPGLGLRLIYFSYDVKMKEKGDIPEGYSVSREKKERFSLILESASTNQTSMYLCASSPGNRYEQYFGPGTRLTVT.

The chain employs TRBV7-9 and TRBJ2-5; 9 bases align to TRBD2. Per germline, CDR1 SEHNR and CDR2 FQNEAQ (reference sequence). The V gene end was trimmed by 1 base and the J gene end by 5 bases; junction bases not matched to a gene: 5. The CDR3 runs 15 residues. CDR3 protein: CASSLVVAGAETQYF. For the CDR3, the DNA is TGTGCCAGCAGCTTAGTGGTAGCGGGAGCGGAGACCCAGTACTTC.

The chain has TRBV7-8 and TRBJ2-2; D not certain. The CDR3 length is 13 residues. V was clipped by 3 bases and J by 3 bases, with 5 bases between them. CDR1 is SGHVS and CDR2 is FQNEAQ in the germline V gene. In DNA, the CDR3 is TGTGCCAGCAGCTTTGTCGACACCGGGGAGCTGTTTTTT. Protein sequence: CASSFVDTGELFF. Complete variable domain (other parts from reference TRBV7-8 and TRBJ2-2): GAGVSQSPRYKVAKRGQDVALRCDPISGHVSLFWYQQALGQGPEFLTYFQNEAQLDKSGLPSDRFFAERPEGSVSTLKIQRTQQEDSAVYLCASSFVDTGELFFGEGSRLTVL.

CDR3 loop: CAWSVWGVGYEQYF. CDR3 DNA: TGTGCCTGGAGTGTTTGGGGCGTCGGCTACGAGCAGTACTTC. The chain uses TRBV30 and TRBJ2-7; D may be TRBD1 (5 bases). Between the trimmed V and J ends, which lost 0 bases and 3 bases, there was a span of 12 bases. Germline V lookup: CDR1 GTSNPN, CDR2 SVGIG (reference sequence). CDR3 length: 14 residues.

This CDR3 is CASSSPKDRAGEKLFF. The CDR3 nucleotides read TGTGCCAGCAGCTCACCAAAGGACAGGGCGGGGGAAAAACTGTTTTTT. This sequence joins TRBV7-9 and TRBJ1-4; 8 bases map to TRBD1. This CDR3 is built from 16 residues. The V gene end was trimmed by 4 bases and the J gene end by 8 bases; junction bases not matched to a gene: 12. CDR1 is SEHNR and CDR2 is FQNEAQ in the germline V gene (reference sequence).

This clone was seen only a few times. Here the CDR3 DNA reads TGTGCCAGCACTTGGGGGCTGGTCGTTAATGAGCAGTTCTTC. Protein: CASTWGLVVNEQFF. V gene TRBV7-2 combines with J gene TRBJ2-1, with TRBD1 as a possible D gene (6 bases). The CDR3 contains 14 residues. V shed 7 bases and J shed 7 bases, with 17 bases lying between them. Per the germline V gene, CDR1 is SGHTA and CDR2 is FQGNSA.

This rearrangement joins TRBV9 to TRBJ1-2; tentative D call: TRBD1 (5 bases). V was clipped by 2 bases and J by 6 bases, with 17 bases between them. Per germline, CDR1 SGDLS and CDR2 YYNGEE. The CDR3 extends over 15 amino acids. The CDR3: CASSVGDLPRDGYTF. In DNA, the CDR3 is TGTGCCAGCAGCGTTGGGGACTTGCCTCGGGATGGCTACACCTTC.

This chain links TRBV4-2 with TRBJ2-3; 12 bases are shared with TRBD2. With V trimmed by 1 base and J by 2 bases, 10 bases remained unmatched. Germline-derived CDR1 and CDR2 are LGHNA and YNFKEQ. This CDR3 comprises 19 residues. The CDR3 spells CASSQAPFLAGGITDTQYF. The CDR3 DNA reads TGTGCCAGCAGCCAAGCTCCGTTCCTAGCGGGGGGGATCACAGATACGCAGTATTTT.